Each of the 18 T cell receptor beta chains below was sequenced from the same sample in a study of monozygotic twins with cystic fibrosis. TCRdb's table, derived via immunoSEQ multiplex PCR, lists solely in-frame clones and lacks some. The sample includes about 36,000 clones, 84% of them seen just once. Sequencing was carried out using blood. The receptors stem from a girl aged 2-10 years with cystic fibrosis.

V and J are TRBV7-2 and TRBJ2-3; D is perhaps TRBD2 (7 bases). The V end was cut by 1 base, the J end by 7 bases, with 12 bases between. CDR3 size: 14 residues. Germline CDR1 is SGHTA and CDR2 is FQGNSA. CDR3 sequence: CASSLVEGGNTQYF. CDR3 sequence (DNA): TGTGCCAGCAGCTTAGTGGAGGGGGGGAATACGCAGTATTTT.

V gene TRBV27 combines with J gene TRBJ1-1, with 7 bases that match TRBD1. The J segment lost 1 base and the V segment lost 4 bases, leaving 3 bases of the junction unmatched. The length of the CDR3 is 14 residues. CDR1 is MNHEY, CDR2 SMNVEV, per germline (reference sequence). CDR3 region: CASSWTGGNTEAFF. Written as DNA, the CDR3 is TGTGCCAGCAGTTGGACAGGAGGGAACACTGAAGCTTTCTTT.

The rearrangement uses TRBV2 and TRBJ2-1; 11 bases agree with TRBD2. The V segment lost 11 bases and the J segment 9 bases; nucleotides outside the gene matches: 18. CDR1 and CDR2 (germline): SNHLY, FYNNEI. CDR3 length equals 16 residues. CDR3 bases: TGTGCCGGGGTACTGGGACTAGCGGCCTTCGGCGGTGAGCAGTTCTTC. Translated: CAGVLGLAAFGGEQFF. Based on the CDR3 plus reference TRBV2 and TRBJ2-1, the full variable domain is EPEVTQTPSHQVTQMGQEVILRCVPISNHLYFYWYRQILGQKVEFLVSFYNNEISEKSEIFDDQFSVERPDGSNFTLKIRSTKLEDSAMYFCAGVLGLAAFGGEQFFGPGTRLTVL.

The rearrangement links TRBV29-1 to TRBJ2-3; D tentatively fits TRBD1 or TRBD2 (5 bases each). V lost 4 bases, J lost 0 bases, and 11 bases lay in between. Germline values: CDR1 SQVTM, CDR2 ANQGSEA. This CDR3 has 14 amino acids. This CDR3 reads CSVARDASTDTQYF. The CDR3 bases are TGCAGCGTTGCCCGGGACGCGAGCACAGATACGCAGTATTTT.

This clone was observed a handful of times. The chain uses TRBV6-1 and TRBJ1-2; TRBD1 aligns across 7 bases. The ends lost 2 bases at V and 14 bases at J; junction bases unmatched: 5. The CDR3 has 11 residues. CDR1 and CDR2 from the germline V gene are MNHNS and SASEGT. Here the CDR3 DNA reads TGTGCCAGCAGTGAACCCCAGGGGGGGACCTTC. Translated, it gives CASSEPQGGTF.

The gene calls are TRBV2 and TRBJ2-7; 9 nucleotides agree with TRBD1. Trimming at V came to 6 bases and at J to 6 bases, leaving 0 bases not matched to a gene. The germline gives CDR1 SNHLY, CDR2 FYNNEI. This CDR3 contains 11 residues. CDR3 nucleotide sequence: TGTGCCAGCAGGACAGGGGGCGAGCAGTACTTC. Amino acid sequence: CASRTGGEQYF.

The chain recombines TRBV2 with TRBJ2-7; 12 nucleotides line up with TRBD2. CDR1 SNHLY and CDR2 FYNNEI come from the germline V gene. The junction had 6 bases not matched to a gene; V was cut back by 5 bases and J by 7 bases. This CDR3 spans 14 amino acids. The CDR3 spells CASSPSGGAWEQYF. CDR3 nucleotide sequence: TGTGCCAGCAGTCCTAGCGGGGGGGCTTGGGAGCAGTACTTC.

The chain's CDR3 is CASSHSRGRETQYF. The CDR3 DNA reads TGTGCCAGCAGCCACTCCCGGGGCAGGGAGACCCAGTACTTC. The V and J genes are TRBV7-8 and TRBJ2-5, with D perhaps assigned TRBD1 or TRBD2 (5 bases each). The CDR3 contains 14 residues. Germline CDR1 is SGHVS and CDR2 is FQNEAQ. V lost 5 bases, J lost 5 bases, and 15 bases lay in between.

This clone showed up just once. This sequence joins TRBV29-1 and TRBJ1-2; D is uncertain. The germline V gene encodes CDR1 SQVTM and CDR2 ANQGSEA. Trimming left V 5 bases short and J 1 base short, with 20 bases between. The CDR3 sequence is 16 residues long. The CDR3 protein is CSVREVAEVVNYGYTF. DNA of the CDR3: TGCAGCGTTCGTGAAGTGGCAGAGGTGGTTAACTATGGCTACACCTTC.

This clone was detected once. The rearrangement links TRBV7-9 to TRBJ1-1, with TRBD1 matching over 7 bases. CDR3 length: 14 amino acids. CDR1 SEHNR and CDR2 FQNEAQ come from the germline V gene (reference sequence). V lost 3 bases and J lost 1; bases outside the gene matches: 2. The CDR3 region has the DNA TGTGCCAGCAGCTTCTGGGACAGGAACACTGAAGCTTTCTTT. This encodes CASSFWDRNTEAFF.

The V call is TRBV5-1, the J call TRBJ1-1, with a tentative D call TRBD1 (6 bases). Germline V CDR1 and CDR2: SGHRS, YFSETQ. V was trimmed by 7 bases and J by 1 base, leaving 11 bases between them. The CDR3 covers 13 residues. The CDR3 nucleotides are TGCGCCAGCCGACCGACAGGGAACACTGAAGCTTTCTTT. Amino acid sequence: CASRPTGNTEAFF. The whole variable domain, remainder taken from reference TRBV5-1 and TRBJ1-1, is KAGVTQTPRYLIKTRGQQVTLSCSPISGHRSVSWYQQTPGQGLQFLFEYFSETQRNKGNFPGRFSGRQFSNSRSEMNVSTLELGDSALYLCASRPTGNTEAFFGQGTRLTVV.

V is TRBV5-1 and J is TRBJ2-1; D is perhaps TRBD2 (6 bases). V was cut by 2 bases and J by 6 bases, with 9 bases left in between. The CDR3 has 13 residues. Germline-derived CDR1 and CDR2 are SGHRS and YFSETQ. CDR3 DNA sequence: TGCGCCAGCAGCTTTACTAGCAGCAATGAGCAGTTCTTC. Its protein product is CASSFTSSNEQFF.

The chain joins TRBV10-1 to TRBJ2-6, with D perhaps being TRBD1 or TRBD2 (5 bases each). The CDR3 contains 17 residues. Germline CDR1 and CDR2: WNHNN and SYGVQD (reference sequence). V lost 4 bases, J lost 1 base, and 14 bases lay in between. This CDR3 reads CASSGRGARSGANVLTF. CDR3 coding DNA: TGCGCCAGCAGTGGAAGAGGGGCTAGGTCTGGGGCCAACGTCCTGACTTTC.

The chain joins TRBV5-5 to TRBJ1-2; 9 positions agree with TRBD1. J was trimmed by 7 bases and V by 4 bases; bases with no gene match: 11. Germline V gives CDR1 SGHKS, CDR2 YYEKEE (reference sequence). The CDR3 length is 15 residues. CDR3 amino acids: CASSGGQGRSSGYTF. The CDR3 DNA reads as TGTGCCAGCAGCGGGGGACAGGGTCGCTCCTCTGGCTACACCTTC.

This clone was observed once. The chain employs TRBV20-1 and TRBJ2-7; 7 bases agree with TRBD1. CDR3 size: 11 residues. Trimming cost V 5 bases and J 6 bases; bases outside gene matches: 4. The germline V gene encodes CDR1 DFQATT and CDR2 SNEGSKA (reference sequence). CDR3 residues: CSAPDRSEQYF. Here the CDR3 DNA reads TGCAGTGCTCCGGACAGGTCCGAGCAGTACTTC.

This clone appeared a few times. The CDR3 DNA reads TGTGCCAGCAGCCAGGACGGGGGGAACGAGCAGTACTTC. It translates to CASSQDGGNEQYF. The chain uses TRBV4-2 and TRBJ2-7, with TRBD2 matching over 7 bases. There are 13 residues in the CDR3. V trimming: 3 bases; J trimming: 5 bases; junction bases outside the gene matches: 4. Germline V gene lookup returns CDR1 LGHNA and CDR2 YNFKEQ.

This chain joins TRBV7-9 and TRBJ1-1; 7 bases map to TRBD1. The CDR3 runs 15 residues. Per the germline V gene, CDR1 is SEHNR and CDR2 is FQNEAQ (reference sequence). V was clipped by 5 bases and J by 3 bases; unmatched bases: 9. Here the CDR3 reads CASSRKGAGDTEAFF. Written as DNA, the CDR3 is TGTGCCAGCAGCCGGAAGGGGGCGGGGGACACTGAAGCTTTCTTT.

The table lists this clone with a few counts. The rearrangement links TRBV23-1 to TRBJ1-2; 9 bases map to TRBD1. TRBV23-1 is an ORF; its function is uncertain. The CDR3 contains 13 residues. The ends lost 6 bases at V and 5 bases at J; junction bases unmatched: 4. CDR3 residues: CASRAGTGYGYTF. Written as DNA, the CDR3 is TGCGCCAGCAGGGCCGGGACAGGGTATGGCTACACCTTC.